These 10 T cell receptor beta chains originate from one sample sequenced in a study of shared clonotypes between healthy human individuals (dated by TCRdb to 2018 to 2020). Libraries came from the immunoSEQ multiplex PCR assay. Held by TCRdb, this immuneACCESS table contains in-frame sequences only and omits some clones. Under half of the omission traces to an unresolved V gene where checked; the cause of the rest is unknown. For this sample the table gives millions of clones, of which 85% to 95% were detected only once. Over 0.12% of the sample is held by the ten biggest clonotypes. Sequenced input: naive CD4+ T cells sorted from blood. In the paper's terms, the cell subset or site label means: CD45RA+ positively selected. Receptor source: a man aged 18 to 29 in good health.

The chain carries TRBV11-2 and TRBJ2-7; D is ambiguous. Germline lookup yields CDR1 SGHAT and CDR2 FQNNGV. CDR3 length: 15 residues. The ends were cut back, 0 bases at V and 1 base at J, with 10 bases in the middle. The CDR3 DNA reads as TGTGCCAGCAGCTTAGATCGTTCACTTTCCTACGAGCAGTACTTC. Translation: CASSLDRSLSYEQYF.

V usage is TRBV7-3 and J usage is TRBJ2-5, with a weak D call TRBD2 (6 bases). From germline, CDR1 is SGHTA and CDR2 FQGTGA. The V gene lost 5 bases and the J gene lost 5 bases, with 21 bases spanning the gap. This CDR3 has 16 residues. The CDR3 bases are TGTGCCAGCAGCCCCGGGTCTATTGCGGGGCGGGAGACCCAGTACTTC. Its translation: CASSPGSIAGRETQYF.

In this sample, this clone turned up a few times. The rearrangement uses TRBV10-1 and TRBJ1-5, with D perhaps matching TRBD1 (6 bases). Germline CDR1 WNHNN, CDR2 SYGVQD (reference sequence). V lost 0 bases and J lost 7, with 10 bases in between. This CDR3 comprises 14 residues. The DNA of the CDR3 is TGCGCCAGCAGTGAGTCTGCCAGGGGACAGCCCCAGCATTTT. Translating it yields CASSESARGQPQHF.

Points on this clone: The sample has other DNA sequences that encode this CDR3 too. The chain carries TRBV2 and TRBJ1-5; D unresolved. CDR1 and CDR2 (germline): SNHLY, FYNNEI. The germline V and J ends were trimmed by 3 bases and 3 bases, with 9 bases remaining between them. This CDR3 has 14 residues. The CDR3 sequence is CASSEEGSNQPQHF. CDR3 DNA: TGTGCCAGCAGTGAGGAAGGATCCAATCAGCCCCAGCATTTT.

V and J are TRBV6-6 and TRBJ1-1; D ambiguous. The CDR3 covers 13 residues. Trimming cost V 6 bases and J 1 base, with 9 bases left between them. Germline V lookup: CDR1 MNHNY, CDR2 SVGAGI (reference sequence). DNA of the CDR3: TGTGCCAGCAGCCTAAGGACGAACACTGAAGCTTTCTTT. This gives the protein CASSLRTNTEAFF.

The chain couples TRBV5-6 to TRBJ1-2; perhaps TRBD1 as D (5 bases). V lost 0 bases, J lost 4 bases, and 13 bases lay in between. The CDR3 contains 15 residues. Germline CDR1 and CDR2: SGHDT and YYEEEE. CDR3 DNA sequence: TGTGCCAGCAGCTTGGTATGGGGAACAGGCTATGGCTACACCTTC. It translates to CASSLVWGTGYGYTF.

The chain joins TRBV19 to TRBJ1-1; 9 bases fit TRBD1. This CDR3 region has 13 residues. Losses at the gene ends were 6 bases for V and 6 bases for J; bases not matched to a gene: 5. Germline assignment: CDR1 LNHDA and CDR2 SQIVND (reference sequence). This CDR3 reads CASSPQGAPEAFF. In nucleotides, the CDR3 is TGTGCCAGTAGCCCACAGGGGGCCCCTGAAGCTTTCTTT.

The chain links TRBV30 to TRBJ2-5, with 12 bases that match TRBD2. Germline CDR1 reads GTSNPN; CDR2 reads SVGIG (reference sequence). V lost 5 bases and J lost 5; bases outside the gene matches: 15. The CDR3 contains 17 residues. The CDR3 region is CAWVPGLAGRVGETQYF. CDR3 DNA sequence: TGTGCCTGGGTACCGGGACTAGCGGGTCGAGTAGGCGAGACCCAGTACTTC.

The CDR3 DNA reads as TGTGCCAGTAGTATATTCGGTGACAGGGACGTGGGAAATTCACCCCTCCACTTT. Protein: CASSIFGDRDVGNSPLHF. The rearrangement links TRBV19 to TRBJ1-6; 7 nucleotides match TRBD1. With V trimmed by 2 bases and J by 7 bases, 14 bases remained unmatched. The CDR3 consists of 18 residues. From germline, CDR1 is LNHDA and CDR2 SQIVND (reference sequence).

The chain joins TRBV18 to TRBJ1-1, with D possibly matching TRBD1 (5 bases). V was clipped by 6 bases and J by 4 bases, with 15 bases between them. From germline, CDR1 is KGHSH and CDR2 LQKENI. The length of the CDR3 is 14 residues. The CDR3 nucleotides read TGTGCCAGCTCCCCCAGGGAAGGTAGCACTGAAGCTTTCTTT. This encodes CASSPREGSTEAFF.